These 14 T cell receptor beta chains came from one sample sequenced in a study of OX40 agonist ivuxolimab in advanced cancers. Assay used: immunoSEQ multiplex PCR; TCRdb lists only in-frame clones, some missing. The table has approximately 71,000 clones, less than 90% seen once. Sequenced here: CD4+ or CD8+ T cells sorted from blood, sampled in a trial of the OX40 agonist ivuxolimab. The receptor set was obtained from an adult with an advanced solid tumor such as melanoma, head and neck, liver or kidney cancer.

V and J are TRBV29-1 and TRBJ1-2; the match to TRBD1 covers 10 bases. After removal of 7 bases from V and 8 bases from J, the junction contained 7 bases not matched to a gene. CDR1 is SQVTM and CDR2 is ANQGSEA in the germline V gene. The CDR3 is 12 amino acids. The DNA for the CDR3 is TGCAGCGCGGGGGACAGGGGTGAGGGCTACACCTTC. This encodes CSAGDRGEGYTF.

This clone came up once. J is TRBJ1-2 and V is TRBV15, with 8 positions matching TRBD1. V dropped 0 bases and J dropped 4; count of bases not matched to a gene: 4. The germline gives CDR1 LNHNV, CDR2 YYDKDF (reference sequence). This CDR3 comprises 15 residues. As DNA, the CDR3 is TGTGCCACCAGCAGAGAGCAGGGGGCGGCCTATGGCTACACCTTC. Amino acids: CATSREQGAAYGYTF.

By share, this clone ranks as medium-sized (0.01 to 0.1%). This chain links TRBV19 with TRBJ2-4, with 11 bases fitting TRBD1. In germline, CDR1 is LNHDA, CDR2 SQIVND (reference sequence). This CDR3 spans 14 amino acids. V shed 3 bases and J 8 bases; nucleotides not matched to a gene: 3. In DNA, the CDR3 is TGTGCCAGTAGTATTGGACAGGGGGCTTACATTCAGTACTTC. Amino acid sequence: CASSIGQGAYIQYF.

CDR3 amino acids: CASSLTGTVYGYTF. The CDR3 DNA reads TGTGCCAGCAGCCTGACCGGGACAGTCTATGGCTACACCTTC. The genes are TRBV11-2 and TRBJ1-2, with 7 bases fitting TRBD1. Per the germline V gene, CDR1 is SGHAT and CDR2 is FQNNGV. The CDR3 sequence is 14 residues long. The V gene end was trimmed by 5 bases and the J gene end by 4 bases; junction bases not matched to a gene: 7.

The gene calls are TRBV28 and TRBJ2-7; D gene ambiguous. The V end lost 5 bases, the J end lost 4 bases, and 9 bases lay between the germline ends. CDR3 length equals 12 residues. Germline CDR1 MDHEN, CDR2 SYDVKM. The CDR3 DNA follows: TGTGCCAGCAGTCTCCTCCCTTACGAGCAGTACTTC. Amino acid sequence: CASSLLPYEQYF.

The genes are TRBV10-2 and TRBJ1-6; no firm D call. The CDR3 is 13 residues long. Germline V CDR1 and CDR2: WSHSY, SAAADI. V lost 3 bases to trimming and J lost 12 bases, with 12 bases between them. The CDR3 DNA reads TGCGCCAGCAGTGATTGGGCAGGAAGACCCCTCCACTTT. Protein: CASSDWAGRPLHF.

The rearrangement joins TRBV18 to TRBJ1-6, with 9 bases matching TRBD1. The junction had 3 bases not matched to a gene; V was cut back by 3 bases and J by 6 bases. The CDR3 runs to 15 residues. Germline V gene sequence: CDR1 KGHSH, CDR2 LQKENI. CDR3 protein: CASSPTTGGNSPLHF. The DNA of the CDR3 is TGTGCCAGCTCACCGACGACAGGGGGTAATTCACCCCTCCACTTT.

This clone was observed a single time. The CDR3 loop reads CASSLTVRSSYEQYF. Here the CDR3 DNA reads TGTGCCAGCAGCTTAACGGTCAGGAGCTCCTACGAGCAGTACTTC. This sequence joins TRBV7-2 and TRBJ2-7; D remains unclear. Germline CDR1 SGHTA, CDR2 FQGNSA. The V end was cut by 2 bases, the J end by 0 bases, with 11 bases between. This CDR3 is built from 15 residues.

This clone was seen a single time. The chain carries TRBV5-8 and TRBJ1-5, with D tentatively TRBD1 (5 bases). Trimming took 4 bases from V and 4 from J, leaving 9 bases between them. The CDR3 contains 13 residues. The germline CDR1 and CDR2 sequences are SGHTS and YDEGEE. DNA of the CDR3: TGTGCCAGCAGCCCGGGACGGAATCAGCCCCAGCATTTT. Amino acid sequence: CASSPGRNQPQHF.

The chain has TRBV10-2 and TRBJ2-7, with D uncertain. Germline V gives CDR1 WSHSY, CDR2 SAAADI. The V and J ends lost 3 bases and 3 bases respectively, with 9 bases between them. The length of the CDR3 is 13 residues. This CDR3 is CASSESSFYEQYF. In DNA form, the CDR3 reads TGCGCCAGCAGTGAAAGCAGTTTCTACGAGCAGTACTTC.

The chain links TRBV5-1 to TRBJ2-7; 7 bases map to TRBD1. This CDR3 contains 16 residues. Germline loops: CDR1 SGHRS, CDR2 YFSETQ. V gave up 0 bases and J gave up 3 bases; unmatched junction bases: 9. This CDR3 reads CASSLGRQGTVYEQYF. The CDR3 DNA reads TGCGCCAGCAGCTTGGGTCGACAGGGTACGGTCTACGAGCAGTACTTC.

The CDR3 is CASSGKTGGRAEAFF. CDR3 bases: TGTGCCAGCAGCGGAAAGACAGGGGGGAGGGCTGAAGCTTTCTTT. The rearrangement uses TRBV9 and TRBJ1-1; 9 bases map to TRBD1. V shed 3 bases, J shed 6 bases, and the junction held 9 bases outside the gene matches. CDR1 is SGDLS, CDR2 YYNGEE, per germline. The CDR3 has 15 amino acids.

This chain links TRBV5-1 with TRBJ1-2; D is unclear. Germline-derived CDR1 and CDR2 are SGHRS and YFSETQ. The V gene lost 0 bases and the J gene lost 3 bases, with 12 bases spanning the gap. The CDR3 length is 15 residues. The CDR3 DNA reads TGCGCCAGCAGCTTGGAGGGCTCACCGGACTATGGCTACACCTTC. Residues: CASSLEGSPDYGYTF.

The chain employs TRBV18 and TRBJ2-1, with TRBD2 identical over 8 bases. The trim removed 6 bases at V and 10 bases at J, leaving 8 bases unmatched. This CDR3 comprises 13 residues. CDR1 KGHSH and CDR2 LQKENI come from the germline V gene. This CDR3 is CASSRGTSGEQFF. The DNA for the CDR3 is TGTGCCAGCTCTCGGGGGACTAGTGGGGAGCAGTTCTTC.